The 26 T cell receptor beta chains below come from one sample, sequenced in a study of blood T cell repertoires in COVID-19. Only in-frame clones appear in the TCRdb table, and some are missing; sequencing was by immunoSEQ multiplex PCR. This table has 140,000 to 150,000 clones, less than 90% appearing once. Source material: peripheral blood. All receptors derive from a human donor in a cohort sampled during active COVID-19.

The chain combines TRBV5-8 with TRBJ1-2, with 9 bases matching TRBD1. The CDR3 has 14 amino acids. V lost 4 bases to trimming and J lost 6 bases; unmatched junction nucleotides: 7. Germline V gives CDR1 SGHTS, CDR2 YDEGEE. The CDR3 coding sequence is TGTGCCAGCAGCGCCGGACAGGGGATAGATGGCTACACCTTC. It translates to CASSAGQGIDGYTF.

The V and J genes are TRBV5-6 and TRBJ1-6, with 9 bases matching TRBD1. The CDR3 runs 15 residues. Losses at the gene ends were 4 bases for V and 9 bases for J; bases not matched to a gene: 8. Per germline, CDR1 SGHDT and CDR2 YYEEEE. CDR3 sequence reads: CASSRMDRGGSPLHF. DNA of the CDR3: TGTGCCAGCAGCCGTATGGACAGGGGCGGTTCACCCCTCCACTTT. The full variable domain, with the rest looked up from reference TRBV5-6 and TRBJ1-6, is DAGVTQSPTHLIKTRGQQVTLRCSPKSGHDTVSWYQQALGQGPQFIFQYYEEEERQRGNFPDRFSGHQFPNYSSELNVNALLLGDSALYLCASSRMDRGGSPLHFGNGTRLTVT.

The chain links TRBV9 to TRBJ2-3, with TRBD2 identical over 8 bases. The CDR3 is made up of 16 amino acids. Germline assignment: CDR1 SGDLS and CDR2 YYNGEE. The junction had 11 bases not matched to a gene; V was cut back by 4 bases and J by 4 bases. DNA of the CDR3: TGTGCCAGCAGCCATGAACCAGCGGGGGTGCCAGATACGCAGTATTTT. Residues: CASSHEPAGVPDTQYF.

This clone appeared once. The J gene is TRBJ1-2, the V gene TRBV5-6; TRBD1 agrees at 8 bases. CDR3 size: 14 residues. The V and J ends lost 4 bases and 4 bases, in that order; junction bases with no gene match: 6. The V gene's germline CDR1 is SGHDT and CDR2 YYEEEE. The CDR3 DNA sequence: TGTGCCAGCAGCGTGGGACAGGCCAGCTATGGCTACACCTTC. Encoded protein: CASSVGQASYGYTF.

The gene calls are TRBV9 and TRBJ1-2; a possible D gene is TRBD1 (5 bases). The CDR3 consists of 13 residues. Trimming removed 4 bases at V and 8 bases at J, with 15 bases between. The V gene's germline CDR1 is SGDLS and CDR2 YYNGEE. The CDR3 spells CASSPGGRSGYTF. The CDR3 nucleotides are TGTGCCAGCAGCCCGGGGGGTCGGAGCGGCTACACCTTC. The full variable domain, with the rest looked up from reference TRBV9 and TRBJ1-2, is DSGVTQTPKHLITATGQRVTLRCSPRSGDLSVYWYQQSLDQGLQFLIQYYNGEERAKGNILERFSAQQFPDLHSELNLSSLELGDSALYFCASSPGGRSGYTFGSGTRLTVV.

The chain uses TRBV7-9 and TRBJ1-2, with a possible D match to TRBD1 (5 bases). The CDR3 covers 17 residues. V lost 5 bases, J lost 4 bases, and 23 bases lay in between. Per germline, CDR1 SEHNR and CDR2 FQNEAQ (reference sequence). The CDR3 DNA is TGTGCCAGCAGCACAAGCGCCTCCGGGGGGGTCGGCTATGGCTACACCTTC. It yields the protein CASSTSASGGVGYGYTF.

The table lists this clone with a count of one. The chain carries TRBV15 and TRBJ2-4; TRBD1 agrees at 8 bases. CDR3 length: 14 amino acids. J was trimmed by 1 base and V by 8 bases; bases with no gene match: 4. CDR1 and CDR2 from the germline V gene are LNHNV and YYDKDF (reference sequence). CDR3 sequence (DNA): TGTGCCACCCAGGGGGCCGGGGCCAAAAACATTCAGTACTTC. Protein product: CATQGAGAKNIQYF.

The chain carries TRBV7-9 and TRBJ1-6, with D perhaps TRBD1 (6 bases). The CDR3 length is 13 residues. V was cut by 6 bases and J by 10 bases, with 13 bases left in between. The germline V gene has CDR1 SEHNR and CDR2 FQNEAQ (reference sequence). For the CDR3, the DNA is TGTGCCAGCAGTTTACAGGGTGGGTCACCCCTCCACTTT. It specifies CASSLQGGSPLHF.

The gene calls are TRBV5-1 and TRBJ1-5; 9 positions match TRBD1. Losses at the gene ends were 0 bases for V and 4 bases for J; bases not matched to a gene: 5. The germline CDR1 and CDR2 sequences are SGHRS and YFSETQ. The CDR3 is made up of 16 amino acids. The CDR3 DNA is TGCGCCAGCAGCTTGGGCGGGACAGGGAAGAATCAGCCCCAGCATTTT. It specifies CASSLGGTGKNQPQHF.

The chain carries TRBV19 and TRBJ2-4; TRBD1 agrees at 10 bases. CDR3 length equals 19 residues. V was clipped by 10 bases and J by 1 base; unmatched bases: 19. Germline CDR1 reads LNHDA; CDR2 reads SQIVND (reference sequence). CDR3 nucleotide sequence: TGTGCCACGAGAATGGCTGCACTTCCGGGACAGGGGGCCAAAAACATTCAGTACTTC. It codes for CATRMAALPGQGAKNIQYF.

The chain couples TRBV6-5 to TRBJ1-2; TRBD1 matches at 9 bases. The CDR3 is 14 residues long. V lost 6 bases, J lost 6 bases, and 8 bases stayed unmatched. Germline lookup yields CDR1 MNHEY and CDR2 SVGAGI. CDR3: CASSRGTGTHGYTF. CDR3 DNA sequence: TGTGCCAGCAGCCGAGGGACAGGGACCCATGGCTACACCTTC.

The chain employs TRBV5-1 and TRBJ2-7; 13 bases are shared with TRBD2. The CDR3 is 15 residues long. From germline, CDR1 is SGHRS and CDR2 YFSETQ. V trimming: 0 bases; J trimming: 3 bases; junction bases outside the gene matches: 0. In DNA form, the CDR3 reads TGCGCCAGCAGCTTGGGACTAGCGGGGGGCTACGAGCAGTACTTC. This encodes CASSLGLAGGYEQYF.

This chain uses TRBV13 with TRBJ2-1; possible D gene TRBD2, 5 bases. The germline V and J ends were trimmed by 5 bases and 9 bases, with 8 bases remaining between them. Looked up from germline, CDR1 is PRHDT and CDR2 is FYEKMQ (reference sequence). The CDR3 covers 11 residues. CDR3 protein: CASSPRGEQFF. The CDR3 DNA is TGTGCCAGCAGCCCCCGGGGTGAGCAGTTCTTC. Full variable domain (remainder filled in from reference TRBV13 and TRBJ2-1): AAGVIQSPRHLIKEKRETATLKCYPIPRHDTVYWYQQGPGQDPQFLISFYEKMQSDKGSIPDRFSAQQFSDYHSELNMSSLELGDSALYFCASSPRGEQFFGPGTRLTVL.

The chain links TRBV5-1 to TRBJ1-3; D is unclear. The germline V and J ends were trimmed by 0 bases and 3 bases, with 7 bases remaining between them. Per the germline V gene, CDR1 is SGHRS and CDR2 is YFSETQ. The CDR3 has 14 residues. Here the CDR3 reads CASSLGRFGNTIYF. The CDR3 DNA reads as TGCGCCAGCAGCTTGGGGAGGTTTGGAAACACCATATATTTT.

The CDR3 here is CASRGTGGNEQFF. CDR3 nucleotides: TGTGCCAGCAGGGGAACAGGGGGTAATGAGCAGTTCTTC. The chain recombines TRBV6-5 with TRBJ2-1; 8 bases line up with TRBD1. CDR3 size: 13 residues. The ends lost 6 bases at V and 7 bases at J; junction bases unmatched: 5. The germline CDR1 and CDR2 sequences are MNHEY and SVGAGI.

This chain links TRBV7-2 with TRBJ2-2; possibly TRBD2 for D (7 bases). The V end lost 2 bases, the J end lost 6 bases, and 13 bases lay between the germline ends. Germline loops: CDR1 SGHTA, CDR2 FQGNSA. This CDR3 has 15 residues. CDR3 sequence reads: CASSLTGGLPGELFF. The DNA of the CDR3 is TGTGCCAGCAGCTTAACGGGGGGCCTTCCCGGGGAGCTGTTTTTT.

The chain is built from TRBV6-5 and TRBJ2-7; D might be TRBD2 (7 bases). The CDR3 length is 15 residues. Germline V gene lookup returns CDR1 MNHEY and CDR2 SVGAGI. The V end was cut by 0 bases, the J end by 2 bases, with 11 bases between. The CDR3 region is CASSYSGGGTYEQYF. CDR3 nucleotide sequence: TGTGCCAGCAGTTACTCGGGAGGGGGTACCTACGAGCAGTACTTC.

The J gene is TRBJ2-7, the V gene TRBV14; TRBD1 matches 7 bases. V was clipped by 1 base and J by 4 bases; unmatched bases: 4. This CDR3 is built from 14 residues. Looked up from germline, CDR1 is SGHDN and CDR2 is FVKESK. The CDR3 loop is CASSQAPRGYEQYF. The CDR3 DNA follows: TGTGCCAGCAGCCAAGCCCCCAGGGGGTACGAGCAGTACTTC.

The chain recombines TRBV6-5 with TRBJ1-2; TRBD1 matches at 8 bases. V was clipped by 4 bases and J by 4 bases; unmatched bases: 8. The CDR3 covers 15 residues. CDR1 MNHEY and CDR2 SVGAGI come from the germline V gene. CDR3 bases: TGTGCCAGCAGTTTATCAGGGGGCGCCGGCTATGGCTACACCTTC. Amino acids: CASSLSGGAGYGYTF.

The gene calls are TRBV2 and TRBJ2-2; TRBD1 might be the D (5 bases). CDR1 SNHLY and CDR2 FYNNEI come from the germline V gene. The CDR3 runs to 15 residues. The germline V and J ends were trimmed by 5 bases and 0 bases, with 10 bases remaining between them. The CDR3 here is CASSYRKSNTGELFF. Here the CDR3 DNA reads TGTGCCAGCAGTTACAGGAAATCGAACACCGGGGAGCTGTTTTTT.

This chain links TRBV6-1 with TRBJ2-7, with D perhaps matching TRBD1 (5 bases). V was trimmed by 2 bases and J by 2 bases, leaving 7 bases between them. There are 13 residues in the CDR3. Germline V gene lookup returns CDR1 MNHNS and CDR2 SASEGT. Written as DNA, the CDR3 is TGTGCCAGCAGTGAATTGACAGCCTACGAGCAGTACTTC. Its translation: CASSELTAYEQYF.

The chain employs TRBV19 and TRBJ2-7, with TRBD1 matching 9 bases. The junction had 10 bases not matched to a gene; V was cut back by 5 bases and J by 5 bases. From germline, CDR1 is LNHDA and CDR2 SQIVND (reference sequence). CDR3 size: 15 residues. The CDR3 here is CASSPGDREFDEQYF. CDR3 nucleotides: TGTGCCAGTAGTCCCGGGGACAGGGAGTTTGACGAGCAGTACTTC.

The rearrangement joins TRBV29-1 to TRBJ2-1; D not certain. Per the germline V gene, CDR1 is SQVTM and CDR2 is ANQGSEA. Trimming stripped 0 bases from V and 9 bases from J, with 9 bases between. The CDR3 covers 12 residues. In DNA form, the CDR3 reads TGCAGCGTTGAAGAGGCTTCAGGTGAGCAGTTCTTC. Amino acid sequence: CSVEEASGEQFF.

CDR3 DNA sequence: TGTGCCACCAGTGAAACGACAGGGAGCTCCTACAATGAGCAGTTCTTC. Amino acids: CATSETTGSSYNEQFF. V and J are TRBV24-1 and TRBJ2-1; the match to TRBD1 covers 7 bases. The CDR3 spans 16 residues. The germline gives CDR1 KGHDR, CDR2 SFDVKD. Trimming cost V 4 bases and J 0 bases; bases outside gene matches: 5.

This chain connects TRBV18 to TRBJ1-6; 9 bases map to TRBD1. Germline lookup yields CDR1 KGHSH and CDR2 LQKENI. Losses at the gene ends were 7 bases for V and 9 bases for J; bases not matched to a gene: 4. CDR3 length: 13 residues. The CDR3 region is CASYRGLGSPLHF. The CDR3 DNA follows: TGTGCCAGCTACAGGGGGCTCGGTTCACCCCTCCACTTT.

V gene TRBV19 combines with J gene TRBJ2-1; 8 nucleotides agree with TRBD1. V shed 4 bases, J shed 8 bases, and the junction held 10 bases outside the gene matches. Germline V gives CDR1 LNHDA, CDR2 SQIVND (reference sequence). This CDR3 is 15 amino acids long. This CDR3 is CASSNGRGQLDEQFF. CDR3 nucleotide sequence: TGTGCCAGTAGTAATGGCAGGGGGCAATTGGATGAGCAGTTCTTC.